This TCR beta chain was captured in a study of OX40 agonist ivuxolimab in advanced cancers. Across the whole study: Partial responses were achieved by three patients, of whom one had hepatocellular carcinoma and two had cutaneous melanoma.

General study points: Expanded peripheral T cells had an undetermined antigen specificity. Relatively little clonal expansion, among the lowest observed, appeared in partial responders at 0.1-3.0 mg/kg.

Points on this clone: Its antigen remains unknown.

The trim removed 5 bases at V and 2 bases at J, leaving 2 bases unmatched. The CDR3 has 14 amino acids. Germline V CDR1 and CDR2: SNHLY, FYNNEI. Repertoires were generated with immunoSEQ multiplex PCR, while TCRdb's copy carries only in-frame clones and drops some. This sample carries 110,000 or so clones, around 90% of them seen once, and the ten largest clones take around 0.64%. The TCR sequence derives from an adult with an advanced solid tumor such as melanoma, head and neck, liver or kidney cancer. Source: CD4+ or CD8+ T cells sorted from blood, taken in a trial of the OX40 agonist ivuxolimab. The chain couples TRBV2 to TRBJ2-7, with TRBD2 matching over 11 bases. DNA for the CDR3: TGTGCCAGCAGTTTAGCGGGAGGGGCCTACGAGCAGTACTTC. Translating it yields CASSLAGGAYEQYF.